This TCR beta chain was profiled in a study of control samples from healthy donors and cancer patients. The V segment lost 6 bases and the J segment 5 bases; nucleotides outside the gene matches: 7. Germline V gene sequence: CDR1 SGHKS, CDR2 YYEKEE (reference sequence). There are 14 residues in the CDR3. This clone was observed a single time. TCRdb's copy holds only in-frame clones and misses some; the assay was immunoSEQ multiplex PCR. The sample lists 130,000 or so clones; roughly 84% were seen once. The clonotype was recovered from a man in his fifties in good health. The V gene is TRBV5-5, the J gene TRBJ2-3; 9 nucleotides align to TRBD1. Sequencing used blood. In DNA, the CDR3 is TGTGCCAGCACCACAGGGGGCATTAGAGATACGCAGTATTTT. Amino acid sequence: CASTTGGIRDTQYF.